Below are 16 T cell receptor beta chains sequenced from a single sample in a study of T-cell memory formation after mild COVID-19. MiXCR, applied by TCRdb to the 5' RACE reads, yields one record per CDR3 protein. The sample holds about 430,000 distinct CDR3 sequences, roughly 18% seen once. The sequenced sample was PBMCs or a T cell subset sorted from them (not recorded which). The receptors originated from a man aged 18-30 years who had mild COVID-19 (a few samples of this study predate the infection). Cell type and time point are not known.

The J gene is TRBJ2-5, the V gene TRBV20-1, with D tentatively TRBD1 or TRBD2 (6 bases each). In germline, CDR1 is DFQATT, CDR2 SNEGSKA (reference sequence). Trimming took off 7 bases at V and 5 bases at J, with 20 bases between the two ends. The CDR3 runs to 14 residues. This chain's CDR3 is CSVSRRGGGETQYF. The CDR3 bases are TGCAGTGTTTCCCGTCGTGGAGGGGGGGAGACCCAGTACTTC.

The sample holds a few counts of this clonotype. This sequence joins TRBV7-9 and TRBJ2-5, with a possible D match to TRBD1 (5 bases). Germline V CDR1 and CDR2: SEHNR, FQNEAQ (reference sequence). This CDR3 has 16 amino acids. V lost 2 bases and J lost 4, with 17 bases in between. The CDR3 DNA reads TGTGCCAGCAGCTTAATCCCAGGGATTGTCCCAGAGACCCAGTACTTC. It yields the protein CASSLIPGIVPETQYF.

Only a few counts were recorded for this clonotype. The J gene is TRBJ2-3, the V gene TRBV2; D is possibly TRBD1 or TRBD2 (5 bases each). Trimming shortened V by 8 bases and J by 7 bases, and 16 bases separated the two germline ends. CDR1 SNHLY and CDR2 FYNNEI come from the germline V gene. The CDR3 has 13 amino acids. The CDR3 nucleotides read TGTGCCAGCGCACGGGACGGGGAAAATACGCAGTATTTT. Its translation: CASARDGENTQYF.

In its sample, this clonotype was seen a few times. The V and J genes are TRBV10-2 and TRBJ2-7; possible D gene TRBD2, 6 bases. Germline loops: CDR1 WSHSY, CDR2 SAAADI. V lost 5 bases, J lost 6 bases, and 11 bases lay in between. This CDR3 is 12 amino acids long. CDR3 nucleotide sequence: TGCGCCAGCAGTCGGGGGTGGGTCGAGCAGTACGTC. It codes for CASSRGWVEQYV.

This clonotype appeared a few times. The rearrangement joins TRBV5-1 to TRBJ2-2; possibly TRBD2 for D (7 bases). Germline V gives CDR1 SGHRS, CDR2 YFSETQ. This CDR3 has 16 residues. The V end was cut by 2 bases, the J end by 3 bases, with 14 bases between. CDR3 sequence reads: CASSFFRGGDTGELFF. CDR3 DNA sequence: TGCGCCAGCAGCTTTTTCAGGGGAGGGGACACCGGGGAGCTGTTTTTT. Supplemented by reference TRBV5-1 and TRBJ2-2, the full variable domain reads KAGVTQTPRYLIKTRGQQVTLSCSPISGHRSVSWYQQTPGQGLQFLFEYFSETQRNKGNFPGRFSGRQFSNSRSEMNVSTLELGDSALYLCASSFFRGGDTGELFFGEGSRLTVL.

This clonotype showed up just once. V usage is TRBV20-1 and J usage is TRBJ2-5, with TRBD2 matching 11 bases. Germline V CDR1 and CDR2: DFQATT, SNEGSKA (reference sequence). V dropped 6 bases and J dropped 6; count of bases not matched to a gene: 12. The CDR3 extends over 15 amino acids. This CDR3 reads CSARGTSGPTQTQYF. CDR3 nucleotides: TGCAGTGCAAGGGGGACTAGCGGCCCCACCCAGACCCAGTACTTC.

V usage is TRBV7-2 and J usage is TRBJ1-4; D unclear. This CDR3 has 15 residues. Germline assignment: CDR1 SGHTA and CDR2 FQGNSA. V dropped 0 bases and J dropped 8 bases, with 13 bases sitting between them. This chain's CDR3 is CASSLAATIGEKLFF. The CDR3 DNA reads TGTGCCAGCAGCTTAGCCGCGACCATAGGGGAAAAACTGTTTTTT.

This chain connects TRBV25-1 to TRBJ2-2; D is unresolved. The CDR3 length is 14 residues. Germline values: CDR1 MGHDK, CDR2 SYGVNS. V was cut by 5 bases and J by 3 bases, with 10 bases left in between. The CDR3 DNA sequence: TGTGCCAGCAGTTATTCCAGTTACACCGGGGAGCTGTTTTTT. Translated: CASSYSSYTGELFF. The full variable domain, with the rest looked up from reference TRBV25-1 and TRBJ2-2, is EADIYQTPRYLVIGTGKKITLECSQTMGHDKMYWYQQDPGMELHLIHYSYGVNSTEKGDLSSESTVSRIRTEHFPLTLESARPSHTSQYLCASSYSSYTGELFFGEGSRLTVL.

The chain couples TRBV20-1 to TRBJ1-2; D not certain. The germline CDR1 and CDR2 sequences are DFQATT and SNEGSKA (reference sequence). CDR3 length: 13 residues. V was clipped by 3 bases and J by 4 bases, with 12 bases between them. CDR3 in amino acids: CSASGPEVYGYTF. The CDR3, as DNA: TGCAGTGCTAGTGGACCGGAGGTCTATGGCTACACCTTC.

The rearrangement uses TRBV29-1 and TRBJ2-5, with D maybe TRBD2 (6 bases). The CDR3 sequence is 12 residues long. CDR1 SQVTM and CDR2 ANQGSEA come from the germline V gene. Trimming removed 4 bases from V and 5 bases from J, with 11 bases in between. For the CDR3, the DNA is TGCAGCGTTGTGAGCGGGTCGGAGACCCAGTACTTC. Translation gives CSVVSGSETQYF.

This chain uses TRBV7-2 with TRBJ1-2; D not resolved. The CDR3 runs to 12 residues. Between the trimmed V and J ends, which lost 7 bases and 5 bases, there was a span of 11 bases. The germline V gene encodes CDR1 SGHTA and CDR2 FQGNSA. The CDR3 sequence: CASTTARYGYTF. The CDR3 DNA is TGTGCCAGCACCACCGCCCGATATGGCTACACCTTC.

This clonotype occurred many times. The rearrangement links TRBV12-3 or TRBV12-4 to TRBJ2-1, with TRBD2 matching over 8 bases. V was clipped by 3 bases and J by 1 base; unmatched bases: 5. The CDR3 is made up of 16 amino acids. CDR3 region: CASSLGGGQSYNEQFF. The CDR3 DNA follows: TGTGCCAGCAGTTTGGGCGGGGGGCAGTCCTACAATGAGCAGTTCTTC.

The chain links TRBV7-9 to TRBJ1-1, with a possible D match to TRBD1 (5 bases). Trimming shortened V by 0 bases and J by 4 bases, and 12 bases separated the two germline ends. The CDR3 is 15 amino acids. Looked up from germline, CDR1 is SEHNR and CDR2 is FQNEAQ (reference sequence). In DNA form, the CDR3 reads TGTGCCAGCAGCTTAGCCGTGGATGGGGGCACTGAAGCTTTCTTT. This codes for CASSLAVDGGTEAFF. Using reference TRBV7-9 and TRBJ1-1 for the parts outside the CDR3, the full variable domain is DTGVSQNPRHKITKRGQNVTFRCDPISEHNRLYWYRQTLGQGPEFLTYFQNEAQLEKSRLLSDRFSAERPKGSFSTLEIQRTEQGDSAMYLCASSLAVDGGTEAFFGQGTRLTVV.

This clonotype was recorded a few times. This chain joins TRBV4-1 and TRBJ2-2; TRBD2 might be the D (6 bases). The length of the CDR3 is 15 residues. V lost 8 bases and J lost 3, with 16 bases in between. Germline CDR1 is MGHRA and CDR2 is YSYEKL. This CDR3 reads CASGWAERDTGELFF. For the CDR3, the DNA is TGCGCCAGCGGGTGGGCGGAGCGGGACACCGGGGAGCTGTTTTTT.

The rearrangement links TRBV7-9 to TRBJ1-2, with D tentatively TRBD1 (5 bases). Trimming removed 5 bases at V and 10 bases at J, with 14 bases between. Germline loops: CDR1 SEHNR, CDR2 FQNEAQ (reference sequence). The CDR3 has 12 amino acids. This CDR3 is CASSPNVRDYTF. The CDR3 bases are TGTGCCAGCAGCCCAAACGTCAGGGACTACACCTTC.

The genes are TRBV28 and TRBJ1-5; D remains ambiguous. V lost 5 bases and J lost 6, with 17 bases in between. Germline V gene sequence: CDR1 MDHEN, CDR2 SYDVKM. The CDR3 has 15 amino acids. CDR3 sequence reads: CASSRPDSRSQPQHF. The CDR3 DNA reads TGTGCCAGCAGTCGCCCGGACTCCCGTAGTCAGCCCCAGCATTTT. The variable domain in full, completed from reference TRBV28 and TRBJ1-5, reads DVKVTQSSRYLVKRTGEKVFLECVQDMDHENMFWYRQDPGLGLRLIYFSYDVKMKEKGDIPEGYSVSREKKERFSLILESASTNQTSMYLCASSRPDSRSQPQHFGDGTRLSIL.